The text below deals with one TCR beta chain. The repertoire was sequenced with immunoSEQ multiplex PCR; TCRdb's copy has only in-frame clones and lacks some. The sample contains under 200,000 clones, roughly 78% of which appear only once. This sample stems from a study of blood T cell repertoires in COVID-19. The CDR3 is 14 amino acids. With 5 bases removed from V and 4 bases from J, the gap between germline ends came to 12 bases. Germline CDR1 SGHTA, CDR2 FQGNSA. The specimen was peripheral blood. J is TRBJ2-1 and V is TRBV7-2, with D possibly being TRBD2 (6 bases). The receptor comes from a man in his 70s with active or convalescent COVID-19. The CDR3 spells CASSPRRGYNEQFF. CDR3 DNA sequence: TGTGCCAGCAGCCCTAGGCGGGGTTACAATGAGCAGTTCTTC.